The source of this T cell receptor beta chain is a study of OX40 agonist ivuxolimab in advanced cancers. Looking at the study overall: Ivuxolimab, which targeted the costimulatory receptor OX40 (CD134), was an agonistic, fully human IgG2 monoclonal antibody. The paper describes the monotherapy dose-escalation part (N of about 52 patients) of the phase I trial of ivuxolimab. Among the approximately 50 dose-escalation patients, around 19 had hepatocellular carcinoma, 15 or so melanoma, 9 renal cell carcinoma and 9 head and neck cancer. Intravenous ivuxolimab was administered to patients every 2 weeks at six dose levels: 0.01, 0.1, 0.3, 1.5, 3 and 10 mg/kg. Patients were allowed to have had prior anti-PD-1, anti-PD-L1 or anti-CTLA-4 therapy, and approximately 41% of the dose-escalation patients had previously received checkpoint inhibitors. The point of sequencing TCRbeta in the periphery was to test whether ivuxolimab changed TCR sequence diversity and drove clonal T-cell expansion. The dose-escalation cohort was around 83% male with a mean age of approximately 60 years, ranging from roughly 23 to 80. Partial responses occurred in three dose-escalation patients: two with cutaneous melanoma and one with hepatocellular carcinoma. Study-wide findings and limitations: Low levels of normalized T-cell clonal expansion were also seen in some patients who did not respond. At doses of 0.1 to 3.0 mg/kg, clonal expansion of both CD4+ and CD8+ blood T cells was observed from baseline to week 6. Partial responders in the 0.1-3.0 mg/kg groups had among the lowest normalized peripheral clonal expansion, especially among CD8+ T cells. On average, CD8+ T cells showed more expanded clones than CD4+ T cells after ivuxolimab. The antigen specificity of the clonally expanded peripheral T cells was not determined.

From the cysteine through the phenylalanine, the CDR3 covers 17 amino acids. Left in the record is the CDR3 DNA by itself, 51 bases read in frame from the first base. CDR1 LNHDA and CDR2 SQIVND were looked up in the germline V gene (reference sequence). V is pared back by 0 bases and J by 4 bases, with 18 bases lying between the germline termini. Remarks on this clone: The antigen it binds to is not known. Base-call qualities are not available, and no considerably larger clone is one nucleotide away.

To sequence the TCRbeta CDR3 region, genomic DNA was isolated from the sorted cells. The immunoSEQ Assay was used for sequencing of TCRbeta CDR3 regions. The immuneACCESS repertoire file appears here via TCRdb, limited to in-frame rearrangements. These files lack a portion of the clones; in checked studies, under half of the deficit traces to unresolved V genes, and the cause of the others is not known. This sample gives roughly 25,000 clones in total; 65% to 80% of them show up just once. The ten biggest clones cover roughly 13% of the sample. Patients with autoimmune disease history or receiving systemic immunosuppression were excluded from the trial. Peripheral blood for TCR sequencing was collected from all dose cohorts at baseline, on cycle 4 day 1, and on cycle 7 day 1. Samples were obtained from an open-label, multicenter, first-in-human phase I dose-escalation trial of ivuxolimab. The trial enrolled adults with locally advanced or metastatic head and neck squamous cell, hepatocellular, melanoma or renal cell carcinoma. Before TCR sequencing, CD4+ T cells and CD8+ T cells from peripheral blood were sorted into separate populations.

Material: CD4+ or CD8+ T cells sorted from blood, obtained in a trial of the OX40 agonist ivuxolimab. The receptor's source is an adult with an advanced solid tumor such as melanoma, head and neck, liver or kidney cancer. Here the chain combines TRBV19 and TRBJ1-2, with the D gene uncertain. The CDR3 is CASSIDKSASQSYGYTF. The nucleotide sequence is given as TGTGCCAGTAGTATAGATAAAAGCGCCAGCCAGAGCTATGGCTACACCTTC.